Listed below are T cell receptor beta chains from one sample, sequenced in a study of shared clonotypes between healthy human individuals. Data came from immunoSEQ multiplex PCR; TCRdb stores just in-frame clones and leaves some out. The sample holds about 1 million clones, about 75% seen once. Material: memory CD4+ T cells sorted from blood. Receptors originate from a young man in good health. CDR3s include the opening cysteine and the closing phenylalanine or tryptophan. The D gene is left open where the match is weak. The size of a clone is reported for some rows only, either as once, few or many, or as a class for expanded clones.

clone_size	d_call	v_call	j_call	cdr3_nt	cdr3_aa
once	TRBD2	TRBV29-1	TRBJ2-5	TGCAGCGTTGAAGTCGGGACTAGCGGGGAAGAGACCCAGTACTTC	CSVEVGTSGEETQYF
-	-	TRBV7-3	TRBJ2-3	TGTGCCAGCAGCGTCGGAGGCGGCACAGATACGCAGTATTTT	CASSVGGGTDTQYF
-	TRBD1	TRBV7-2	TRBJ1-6	TGTGCCAGCAGCGTCCAGGGGGCGCCGGGTTCACCCCTCCACTTT	CASSVQGAPGSPLHF
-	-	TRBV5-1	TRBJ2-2	TGCGCCAGCAGCAGGGGACGAAAAGGTCACACCGGGGAGCTGTTTTTT	CASSRGRKGHTGELFF
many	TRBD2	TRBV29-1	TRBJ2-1	TGCAGCGAACGGACTAGCGGGGGACAGCAGTTCTTC	CSERTSGGQQFF
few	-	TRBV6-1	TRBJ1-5	TGTGCCAGCATAAGCCAGCTTTATAGCAATCAGCCCCAGCATTTT	CASISQLYSNQPQHF
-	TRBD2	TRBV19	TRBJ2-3	TGTGCCAGTAGTGCCCCGGGGGGTACGCAGTATTTT	CASSAPGGTQYF
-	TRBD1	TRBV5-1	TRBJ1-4	TGCGCCAGCAGCCTGACAGGGGCGGTGGCTAATGAAAAACTGTTTTTT	CASSLTGAVANEKLFF
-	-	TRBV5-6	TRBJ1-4	TGTGCCAGCAGTCTGCTAGGGGGGACTAATGAAAAACTGTTTTTT	CASSLLGGTNEKLFF
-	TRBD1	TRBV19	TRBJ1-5	TGTGCCAGTAGTACCGGACAGGGTAGCAATCAGCCCCAGCATTTT	CASSTGQGSNQPQHF
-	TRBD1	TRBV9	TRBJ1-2	TGTGCCAGCAGCGTTGACAGGGGTTATGAGGGCTACACCTTC	CASSVDRGYEGYTF
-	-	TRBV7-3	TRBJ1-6	TGTGCCAGCAGCTTACGGCAAAATTCACCCCTCCACTTT	CASSLRQNSPLHF
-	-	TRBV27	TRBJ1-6	TGTGCCAGCAGTTTGACCCAGGCCGCCTCCTATAATTCACCCCTCCACTTT	CASSLTQAASYNSPLHF
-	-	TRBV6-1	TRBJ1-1	TGTGCCAGCAGTCACGCTGGGGGGGTAAGAGGTGAAGCTTTCTTT	CASSHAGGVRGEAFF
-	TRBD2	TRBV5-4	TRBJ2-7	TGTGCCAGCAGCCTTAGCGGGCCCAAGTCCGAGCAGTACTTC	CASSLSGPKSEQYF
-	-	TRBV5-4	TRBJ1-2	TGTGCCAGCAGCGGGACCGAAGGTGGCTATGGCTACACCTTC	CASSGTEGGYGYTF
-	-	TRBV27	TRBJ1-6	TGTGCCAGCAGTTTCAGGGGAAATTCACCCCTCCACTTT	CASSFRGNSPLHF
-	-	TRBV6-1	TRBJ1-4	TGTGCCAGCAGGGACATACAGCCGCAGGGGGAAAAACTGTTTTTT	CASRDIQPQGEKLFF
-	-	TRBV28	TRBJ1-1	TGTGCCAGCAACCGACCGGGGGAGACTGAAGCTTTCTTT	CASNRPGETEAFF
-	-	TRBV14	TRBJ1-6	TGTGCCAGCAGCCAAGTGCAGGGGAGATCACCCCTCCACTTT	CASSQVQGRSPLHF
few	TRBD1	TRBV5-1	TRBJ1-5	TGCGCCAGCAGCCGCGGGACAGACAATCAGCCCCAGCATTTT	CASSRGTDNQPQHF
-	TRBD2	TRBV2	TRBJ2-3	TGTGCCAGCAGTGGTGGCAGCGGGGGCGGGGGAGATACGCAGTATTTT	CASSGGSGGGGDTQYF
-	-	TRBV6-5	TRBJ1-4	TGTGCCAGCAGTTACAATTCCGTAGGGGGAAATGAAAAACTGTTTTTT	CASSYNSVGGNEKLFF
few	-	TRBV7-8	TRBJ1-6	TGTGCCAGCAGGGAGGGCCCTTCTCCTAATTCACCCCTCCACTTT	CASREGPSPNSPLHF
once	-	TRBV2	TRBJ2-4	TGTGCCTCCGGTCGGGATGTAAAAAACATTCAGTACTTC	CASGRDVKNIQYF
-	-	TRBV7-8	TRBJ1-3	TGTGCCAGCAGCTTTAATGGGGGAAACACCATATATTTT	CASSFNGGNTIYF
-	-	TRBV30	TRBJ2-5	TGTGCCTGGGTAAAGGAAGGCCGAACTTTTGAGACCCAGTACTTC	CAWVKEGRTFETQYF
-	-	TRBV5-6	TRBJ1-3	TGTGCCAGCAGTGACCAGTTCTCTGGAAACACCATATATTTT	CASSDQFSGNTIYF
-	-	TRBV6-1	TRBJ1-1	TGTGCCAGCAGTCCAAAAGAGTTGAACACTGAAGCTTTCTTT	CASSPKELNTEAFF
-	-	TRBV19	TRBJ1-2	TGTGCCAGTAGTGAACCGGGAAACTATGGCTACACCTTC	CASSEPGNYGYTF
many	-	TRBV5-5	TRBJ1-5	TGTGCCAGCAGCTTGGAGCACGGTCCCCGGCAGCCCCAGCATTTT	CASSLEHGPRQPQHF
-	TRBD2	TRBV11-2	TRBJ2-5	TGTGCCAGCAGCGCCGGGACTAGGGCTCGGGAGACCCAGTACTTC	CASSAGTRARETQYF
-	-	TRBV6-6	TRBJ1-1	TGTGCCAGCAGCCCCGGGGGGTACACTGAAGCTTTCTTT	CASSPGGYTEAFF
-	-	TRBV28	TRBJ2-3	TGTGCCAGCAGTACTAGGGCAAGGGGCACAGATACGCAGTATTTT	CASSTRARGTDTQYF
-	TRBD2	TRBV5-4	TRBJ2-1	TGTGCCAGCAGCCTAGGACTAGCGGACTACAATGAGCAGTTCTTC	CASSLGLADYNEQFF
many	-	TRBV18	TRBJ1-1	TGTGCCAGCTCACCAGGACAAGACACTGAAGCTTTCTTT	CASSPGQDTEAFF
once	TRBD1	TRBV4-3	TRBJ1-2	TGCGCCAGCAGCCAGACCTTCGGGACAGTCCTCTATGGCTACACCTTC	CASSQTFGTVLYGYTF
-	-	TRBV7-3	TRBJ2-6	TGTGCCAGCAGCTTAACCCACTCTGGGGCCAACGTCCTGACTTTC	CASSLTHSGANVLTF
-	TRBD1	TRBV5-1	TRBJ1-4	TGCGCCAGCAGGGCGACAGGGAGTAATGAAAAACTGTTTTTT	CASRATGSNEKLFF
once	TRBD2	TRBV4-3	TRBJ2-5	TGCGCCAGCAGCGAAAGGGCTAGCGGGAGAGGTGAGACCCAGTACTTC	CASSERASGRGETQYF
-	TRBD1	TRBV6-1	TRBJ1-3	TGTGCCAGCAGTGATTCCGGGACAGGGGTATTCGGAAACACCATATATTTT	CASSDSGTGVFGNTIYF
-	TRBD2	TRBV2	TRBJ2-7	TGTGCCAGCAGTGATGGGCTAGCGGGCGAGCAGTACTTC	CASSDGLAGEQYF
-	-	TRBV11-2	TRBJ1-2	TGTGCCAGCAGCTCCAACAGTGGCTGGCTACGGGCGTCCTTC	CASSSNSGWLRASF
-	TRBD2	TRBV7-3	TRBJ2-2	TGTGCCAGCACTCCGGGATGGACTAGCGGATCTTTTAAGAACACCGGGGAGCTGTTTTTT	CASTPGWTSGSFKNTGELFF
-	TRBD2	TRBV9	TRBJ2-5	TGTGCCAGCAGCGTAGGGCTAGCGGTCCAAGAGACCCAGTACTTC	CASSVGLAVQETQYF
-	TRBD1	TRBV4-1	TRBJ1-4	TGCGCCAGCAGCCAGGGGACAGGGAGGGTCGAAAAACTGTTTTTT	CASSQGTGRVEKLFF
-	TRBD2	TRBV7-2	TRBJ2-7	TGTGCCAGCGAACCTGGTCTAGCGGGAGGTCGGTACGAGCAGTACTTC	CASEPGLAGGRYEQYF
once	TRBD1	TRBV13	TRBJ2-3	TGTGCCAGCAGCTTAAAGGACAGGGCCCCCACAGATACGCAGTATTTT	CASSLKDRAPTDTQYF
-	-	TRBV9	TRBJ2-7	TGTGCCAGCAGCGTAGCTGCCGACTACGAGCAGTACTTC	CASSVAADYEQYF
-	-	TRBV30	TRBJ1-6	TGTGCCTGGAGTGGACAGAGCTATAATTCACCCCTCCACTTT	CAWSGQSYNSPLHF
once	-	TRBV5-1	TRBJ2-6	TGCGCCAGCACCCTTGACAGCTCTGGGGCCAACGTCCTGACTTTC	CASTLDSSGANVLTF
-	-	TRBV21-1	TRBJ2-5	TGTGCCAGCATTGGTGCGGAGACCCAGTACTTC	CASIGAETQYF
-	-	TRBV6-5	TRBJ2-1	TGTGCCAGCAGTTATAGGGCTGGGAATGAGCAGTTCTTC	CASSYRAGNEQFF